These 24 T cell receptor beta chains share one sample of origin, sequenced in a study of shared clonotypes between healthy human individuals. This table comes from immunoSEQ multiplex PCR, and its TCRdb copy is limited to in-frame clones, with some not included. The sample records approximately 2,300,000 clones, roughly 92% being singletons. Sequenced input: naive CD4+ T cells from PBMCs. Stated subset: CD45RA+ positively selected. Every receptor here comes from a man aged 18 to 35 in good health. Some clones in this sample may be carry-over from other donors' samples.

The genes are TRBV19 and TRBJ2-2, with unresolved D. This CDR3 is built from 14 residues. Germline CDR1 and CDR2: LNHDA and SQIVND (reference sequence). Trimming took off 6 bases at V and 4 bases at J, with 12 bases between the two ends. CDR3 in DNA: TGTGCCAGTAGCTCCGGGTCCTCCACCGGGGAGCTGTTTTTT. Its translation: CASSSGSSTGELFF. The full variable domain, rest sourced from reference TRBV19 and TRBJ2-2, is DGGITQSPKYLFRKEGQNVTLSCEQNLNHDAMYWYRQDPGQGLRLIYYSQIVNDFQKGDIAEGYSVSREKKESFPLTVTSAQKNPTAFYLCASSSGSSTGELFFGEGSRLTVL.

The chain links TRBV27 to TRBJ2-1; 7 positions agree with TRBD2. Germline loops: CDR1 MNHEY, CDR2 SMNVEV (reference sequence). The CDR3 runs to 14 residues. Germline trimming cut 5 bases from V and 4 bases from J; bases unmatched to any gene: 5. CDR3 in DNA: TGTGCCAGCAGTGTCCAGCGGGATTACAATGAGCAGTTCTTC. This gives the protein CASSVQRDYNEQFF.

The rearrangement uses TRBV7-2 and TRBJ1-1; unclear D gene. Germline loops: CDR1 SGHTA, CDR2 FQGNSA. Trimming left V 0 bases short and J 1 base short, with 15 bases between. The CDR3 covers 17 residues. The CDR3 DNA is TGTGCCAGCAGCTTAGCATTTGGCGCGACCCAGAACACTGAAGCTTTCTTT. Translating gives CASSLAFGATQNTEAFF.

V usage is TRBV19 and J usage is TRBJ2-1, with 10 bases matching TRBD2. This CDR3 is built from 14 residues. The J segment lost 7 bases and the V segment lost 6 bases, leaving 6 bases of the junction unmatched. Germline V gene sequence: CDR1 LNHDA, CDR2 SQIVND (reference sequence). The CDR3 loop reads CASRPAGGLNEQFF. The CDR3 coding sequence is TGTGCCAGTAGGCCAGCGGGAGGGTTAAATGAGCAGTTCTTC.

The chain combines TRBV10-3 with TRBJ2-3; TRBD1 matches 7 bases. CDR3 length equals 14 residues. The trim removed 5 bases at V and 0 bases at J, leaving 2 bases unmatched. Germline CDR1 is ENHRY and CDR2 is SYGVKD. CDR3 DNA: TGTGCCATCAGTCGGGACAGTAGCACAGATACGCAGTATTTT. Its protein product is CAISRDSSTDTQYF.

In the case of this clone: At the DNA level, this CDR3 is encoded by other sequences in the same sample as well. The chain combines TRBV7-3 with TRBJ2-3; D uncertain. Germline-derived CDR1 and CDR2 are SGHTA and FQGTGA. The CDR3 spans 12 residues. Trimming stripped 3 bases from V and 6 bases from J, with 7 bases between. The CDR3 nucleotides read TGTGCCAGCAGCTTGGCCCGGGATACGCAGTATTTT. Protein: CASSLARDTQYF.

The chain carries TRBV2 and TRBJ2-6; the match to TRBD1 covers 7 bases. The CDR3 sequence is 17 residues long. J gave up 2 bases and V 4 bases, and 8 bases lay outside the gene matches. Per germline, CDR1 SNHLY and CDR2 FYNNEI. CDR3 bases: TGTGCCAGCAGTGGTATCTCCGGACAGGCTGGGGCCAACGTCCTGACTTTC. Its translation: CASSGISGQAGANVLTF.

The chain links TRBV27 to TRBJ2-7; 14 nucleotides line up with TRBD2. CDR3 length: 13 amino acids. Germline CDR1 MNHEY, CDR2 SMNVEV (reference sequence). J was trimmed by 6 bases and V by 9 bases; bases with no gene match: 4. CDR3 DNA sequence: TGTGCCAGGGGGACTAGCGGGAGCGGCGAGCAGTACTTC. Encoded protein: CARGTSGSGEQYF.

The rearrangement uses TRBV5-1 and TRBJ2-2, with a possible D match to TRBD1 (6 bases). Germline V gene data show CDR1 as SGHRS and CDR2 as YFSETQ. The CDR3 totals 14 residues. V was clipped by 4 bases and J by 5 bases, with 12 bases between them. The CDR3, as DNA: TGCGCCAGCAGCATTAGTCAGGGGACCGGGGAGCTGTTTTTT. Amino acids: CASSISQGTGELFF. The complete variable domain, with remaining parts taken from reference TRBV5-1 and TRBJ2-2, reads KAGVTQTPRYLIKTRGQQVTLSCSPISGHRSVSWYQQTPGQGLQFLFEYFSETQRNKGNFPGRFSGRQFSNSRSEMNVSTLELGDSALYLCASSISQGTGELFFGEGSRLTVL.

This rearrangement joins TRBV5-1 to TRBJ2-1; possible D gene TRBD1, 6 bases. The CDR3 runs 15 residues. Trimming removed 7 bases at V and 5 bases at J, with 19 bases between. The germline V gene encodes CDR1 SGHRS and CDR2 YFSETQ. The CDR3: CASLLSYTGHNEQFF. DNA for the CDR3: TGCGCCAGCCTCCTCTCTTATACAGGGCACAATGAGCAGTTCTTC.

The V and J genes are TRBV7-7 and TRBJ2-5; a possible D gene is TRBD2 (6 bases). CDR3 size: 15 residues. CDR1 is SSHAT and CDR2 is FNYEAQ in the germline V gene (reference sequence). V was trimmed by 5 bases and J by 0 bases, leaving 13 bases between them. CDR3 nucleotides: TGTGCCAGCAGCCCAAGAACTAGCCACCAAGAGACCCAGTACTTC. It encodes CASSPRTSHQETQYF.

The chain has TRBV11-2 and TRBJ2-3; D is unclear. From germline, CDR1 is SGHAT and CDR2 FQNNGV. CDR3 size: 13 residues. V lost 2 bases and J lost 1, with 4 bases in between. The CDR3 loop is CASSLSRTDTQYF. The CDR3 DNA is TGTGCCAGCAGCTTAAGCCGCACAGATACGCAGTATTTT.

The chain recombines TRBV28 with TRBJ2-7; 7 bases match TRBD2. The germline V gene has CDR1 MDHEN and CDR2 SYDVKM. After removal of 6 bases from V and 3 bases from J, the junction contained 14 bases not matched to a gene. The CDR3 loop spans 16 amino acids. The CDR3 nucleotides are TGTGCCAGCAGCTACGCTCCGGGGGGAGTGATCTACGAGCAGTACTTC. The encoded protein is CASSYAPGGVIYEQYF.

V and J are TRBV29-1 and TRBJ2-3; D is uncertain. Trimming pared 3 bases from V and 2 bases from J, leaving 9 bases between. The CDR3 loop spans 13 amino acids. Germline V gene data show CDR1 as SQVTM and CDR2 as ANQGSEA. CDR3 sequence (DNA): TGCAGCGTTGATTCGGTGAACACAGATACGCAGTATTTT. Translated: CSVDSVNTDTQYF.

This CDR3 reads CASSQGRGRDYGYTF. The CDR3 DNA reads as TGCGCCAGCAGCCAGGGCAGGGGGCGCGACTATGGCTACACCTTC. The chain combines TRBV4-1 with TRBJ1-2; 8 nucleotides line up with TRBD1. Germline V gene data show CDR1 as MGHRA and CDR2 as YSYEKL. There are 15 residues in the CDR3. Trimming took 3 bases from V and 3 from J; bases not matched to a gene: 6.

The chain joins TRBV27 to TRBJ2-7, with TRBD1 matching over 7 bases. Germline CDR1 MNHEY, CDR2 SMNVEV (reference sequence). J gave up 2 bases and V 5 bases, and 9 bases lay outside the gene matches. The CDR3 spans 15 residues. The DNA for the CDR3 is TGTGCCAGCAGTACCCCGGACAGGACCCCCTACGAGCAGTACTTC. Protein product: CASSTPDRTPYEQYF.

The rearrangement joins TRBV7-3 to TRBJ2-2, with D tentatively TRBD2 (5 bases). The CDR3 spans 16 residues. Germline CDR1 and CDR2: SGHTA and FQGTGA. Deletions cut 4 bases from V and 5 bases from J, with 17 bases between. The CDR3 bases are TGTGCCAGCAGCTCGCAGCCGCCGGGAACAACCGGGGAGCTGTTTTTT. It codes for CASSSQPPGTTGELFF.

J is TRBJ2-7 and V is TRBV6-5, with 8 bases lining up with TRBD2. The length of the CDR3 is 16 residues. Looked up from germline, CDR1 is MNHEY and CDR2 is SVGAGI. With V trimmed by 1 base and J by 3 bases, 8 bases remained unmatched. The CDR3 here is CASSYLGREGLYEQYF. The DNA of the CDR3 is TGTGCCAGCAGTTACTTAGGCCGGGAGGGCCTCTACGAGCAGTACTTC.

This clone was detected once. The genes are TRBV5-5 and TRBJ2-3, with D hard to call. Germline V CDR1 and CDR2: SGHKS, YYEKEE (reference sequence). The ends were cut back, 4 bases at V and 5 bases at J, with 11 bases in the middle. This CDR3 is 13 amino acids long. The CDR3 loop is CASSDQLGDTQYF. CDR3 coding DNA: TGTGCCAGCAGCGACCAGTTGGGAGATACGCAGTATTTT. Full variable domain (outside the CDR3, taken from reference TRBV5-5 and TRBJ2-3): DAGVTQSPTHLIKTRGQQVTLRCSPISGHKSVSWYQQVLGQGPQFIFQYYEKEERGRGNFPDRFSARQFPNYSSELNVNALLLGDSALYLCASSDQLGDTQYFGPGTRLTVL.

CDR3 protein: CASSLDTYEQYF. CDR3 coding DNA: TGTGCCAGCAGTCTAGATACCTACGAGCAGTACTTC. The J gene is TRBJ2-5, the V gene TRBV28; D ambiguous. TRBJ2-7 explains the end of the DNA better; the J call may be wrong. Germline-derived CDR1 and CDR2 are MDHEN and SYDVKM. The length of the CDR3 is 12 residues.

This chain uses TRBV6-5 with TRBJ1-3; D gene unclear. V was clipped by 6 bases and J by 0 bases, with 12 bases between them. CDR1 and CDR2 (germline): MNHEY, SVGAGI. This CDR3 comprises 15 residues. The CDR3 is CASRDLGSSGNTIYF. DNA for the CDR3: TGTGCCAGCAGAGACCTCGGGAGCTCTGGAAACACCATATATTTT.

The CDR3 reads CASSSFGDRGPSGANVLTF. The CDR3 DNA sequence: TGTGCCAGCAGTTCCTTCGGGGACAGGGGGCCCTCTGGGGCCAACGTCCTGACTTTC. J is TRBJ2-6 and V is TRBV28; 12 nucleotides agree with TRBD1. J lost 0 bases, V lost 4 bases, and 7 bases had no gene match. This CDR3 is built from 19 residues. Looked up from germline, CDR1 is MDHEN and CDR2 is SYDVKM. Full variable domain (remainder filled in from reference TRBV28 and TRBJ2-6): DVKVTQSSRYLVKRTGEKVFLECVQDMDHENMFWYRQDPGLGLRLIYFSYDVKMKEKGDIPEGYSVSREKKERFSLILESASTNQTSMYLCASSSFGDRGPSGANVLTFGAGSRLTVL.

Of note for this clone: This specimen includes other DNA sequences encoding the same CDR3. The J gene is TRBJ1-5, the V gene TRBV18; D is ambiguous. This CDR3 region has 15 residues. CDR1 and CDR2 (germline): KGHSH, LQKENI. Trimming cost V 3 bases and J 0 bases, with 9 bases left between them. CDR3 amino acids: CASSPTVNSNQPQHF. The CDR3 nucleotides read TGTGCCAGCTCACCGACCGTGAATAGCAATCAGCCCCAGCATTTT.

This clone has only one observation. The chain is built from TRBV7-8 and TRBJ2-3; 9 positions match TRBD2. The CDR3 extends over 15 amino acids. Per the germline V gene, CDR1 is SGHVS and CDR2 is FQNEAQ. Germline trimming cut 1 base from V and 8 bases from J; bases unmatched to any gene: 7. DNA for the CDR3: TGTGCCAGCAGCTTAGTAGCGGGAGTTCCAGGTACGCAGTATTTT. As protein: CASSLVAGVPGTQYF.